The 15 T cell receptor beta chains in this list originate from one sample, sequenced in a study of beta chain features in type 1 diabetes. Sequenced material consisted of expressed TCRB transcripts (all of the isolated RNA was reverse transcribed). The protocol was immunoSEQ multiplex PCR, while the TCRdb copy is restricted to in-frame clones and leaves out a portion. The sample has approximately 60,000 clones; about 55% are singletons. The sequencing sample was made of Tregs from blood. These receptors were taken from a woman aged 18-29 years in good health.

There are a few counts of this clone. V and J are TRBV10-3 and TRBJ2-7; 10 positions match TRBD1. The CDR3 loop spans 16 amino acids. In germline, CDR1 is ENHRY, CDR2 SYGVKD. V lost 6 bases to trimming and J lost 3 bases; unmatched junction nucleotides: 11. The CDR3 sequence: CAIRASPGQGHYEQYF. The CDR3, as DNA: TGTGCCATCAGAGCTAGCCCGGGACAGGGGCACTACGAGCAGTACTTC.

The rearrangement links TRBV29-1 to TRBJ2-5; weak D call: TRBD2 (5 bases). This CDR3 is 13 amino acids long. Looked up from germline, CDR1 is SQVTM and CDR2 is ANQGSEA. Trimming took off 4 bases at V and 7 bases at J, with 16 bases between the two ends. CDR3 loop: CSVVGRASWTQYF. CDR3 DNA sequence: TGCAGCGTTGTAGGGCGGGCGTCGTGGACCCAGTACTTC.

The J gene is TRBJ2-2, the V gene TRBV7-2; TRBD2 agrees at 9 bases. The V and J ends lost 6 bases and 6 bases, in that order; junction bases with no gene match: 8. Germline V gene sequence: CDR1 SGHTA, CDR2 FQGNSA. This CDR3 comprises 15 residues. The CDR3 DNA follows: TGTGCCAGCAGGCCGGGACTAGCTGGGTCCGGGGAGCTGTTTTTT. It translates to CASRPGLAGSGELFF.

The chain has TRBV6-6 and TRBJ2-7; TRBD1 might be the D (6 bases). This CDR3 is built from 13 residues. Germline loops: CDR1 MNHNY, CDR2 SVGAGI (reference sequence). The V gene lost 7 bases and the J gene lost 5 bases, with 15 bases spanning the gap. This CDR3 reads CASTKQGMNEQYF. The CDR3 nucleotides are TGTGCCAGCACAAAACAGGGTATGAACGAGCAGTACTTC.

J is TRBJ1-4 and V is TRBV28, with 7 nucleotides matching TRBD1. The germline gives CDR1 MDHEN, CDR2 SYDVKM. The length of the CDR3 is 12 residues. V was pared by 8 bases and J by 8 bases, with 5 bases of the junction left unmatched. CDR3 DNA sequence: TGTGCCAGCGTAGGGGGCAGAGAAAAACTGTTTTTT. Translating gives CASVGGREKLFF.

A single count supports this clone. The rearrangement uses TRBV19 and TRBJ1-1; D is uncertain. The CDR3 contains 15 residues. Trimming stripped 4 bases from V and 2 bases from J, with 14 bases between. Germline V gene sequence: CDR1 LNHDA, CDR2 SQIVND (reference sequence). CDR3 protein: CASSTVSGRNTEAFF. The CDR3 nucleotides read TGTGCCAGTAGTACGGTGAGCGGACGAAACACTGAAGCTTTCTTT.

V usage is TRBV10-3 and J usage is TRBJ2-7; D perhaps matches TRBD1 (6 bases). Trimming shortened V by 10 bases and J by 2 bases, and 9 bases separated the two germline ends. The CDR3 consists of 11 residues. CDR1 ENHRY and CDR2 SYGVKD come from the germline V gene. As DNA, the CDR3 is TGTGCCACCAGACAGGCCTACGAGCAGTACTTC. This translates into CATRQAYEQYF.

This clone was observed a few times. The chain has TRBV5-4 and TRBJ2-7; 10 bases agree with TRBD2. Looked up from germline, CDR1 is SGHNT and CDR2 is YYREEE (reference sequence). The CDR3 contains 15 residues. J was trimmed by 1 base and V by 3 bases; bases with no gene match: 4. The CDR3 nucleotides read TGTGCCAGCAGCTGGGGACTAGCGAGTTCCTACGAGCAGTACTTC. It is translated as CASSWGLASSYEQYF.

The chain has TRBV29-1 and TRBJ2-5; D might be TRBD1 (8 bases). The DNA end favors TRBJ2-7, so the J call may be wrong. Germline CDR1 reads SQVTM; CDR2 reads ANQGSEA. The CDR3 covers 12 residues. This CDR3 reads CSVDREGYEQYF. The CDR3 coding sequence is TGCAGCGTGGACAGGGAGGGCTACGAGCAGTACTTC.

The chain recombines TRBV7-8 with TRBJ1-5; 9 bases agree with TRBD1. The CDR3 is 13 amino acids. The germline V gene encodes CDR1 SGHVS and CDR2 FQNEAQ. The V gene end was trimmed by 5 bases and the J gene end by 6 bases; junction bases not matched to a gene: 2. DNA for the CDR3: TGTGCCAGCAGCACGGACAGGGGTCAGCCCCAGCATTTT. Translating gives CASSTDRGQPQHF.

The chain joins TRBV2 to TRBJ2-7, with D maybe TRBD1 (5 bases). V was trimmed by 10 bases and J by 4 bases, leaving 17 bases between them. Germline V CDR1 and CDR2: SNHLY, FYNNEI. This CDR3 is 13 amino acids long. This CDR3 is CANNRFSAYEQYF. In nucleotides, the CDR3 is TGTGCCAATAACAGGTTTTCGGCGTACGAGCAGTACTTC.

This clone was seen only a few times. The J gene is TRBJ1-2, the V gene TRBV10-3, with 8 positions matching TRBD1. J was trimmed by 6 bases and V by 6 bases; bases with no gene match: 6. CDR1 is ENHRY and CDR2 is SYGVKD in the germline V gene. The CDR3 has 13 amino acids. In DNA, the CDR3 is TGTGCCATCAGCGTGGACAGGGACCATGGCTACACCTTC. Protein sequence: CAISVDRDHGYTF.

The chain joins TRBV12-5 to TRBJ1-4; D not resolved. Trimming stripped 3 bases from V and 10 bases from J, with 9 bases between. The germline V gene has CDR1 LGHNT and CDR2 FRNRAP. The CDR3 covers 12 residues. CDR3 bases: TGTGCTAGTGGTTTTTATCCGGGAAAACTGTTTTTT. It yields the protein CASGFYPGKLFF.

The CDR3 sequence: CASSLAGGGNYEQYF. CDR3 in DNA: TGTGCCAGCAGCTTAGCCGGAGGGGGCAACTACGAGCAGTACTTC. The chain couples TRBV7-9 to TRBJ2-7; possibly TRBD1 for D (7 bases). This CDR3 is 15 amino acids long. Germline CDR1 is SEHNR and CDR2 is FQNEAQ (reference sequence). Trimming stripped 0 bases from V and 3 bases from J, with 12 bases between.

The chain employs TRBV7-8 and TRBJ2-2, with D perhaps matching TRBD1 (5 bases). The ends were cut back, 6 bases at V and 4 bases at J, with 9 bases in the middle. CDR3 length equals 13 residues. Germline-derived CDR1 and CDR2 are SGHVS and FQNEAQ. CDR3 sequence reads: CASRPGFTGELFF. In nucleotides, the CDR3 is TGTGCCAGCAGACCAGGGTTCACCGGGGAGCTGTTTTTT.